The 24 T cell receptor beta chains below come from one sample, sequenced in a study of T cells in Graves' hyperthyroidism and ophthalmopathy. What was amplified from RNA transcripts were TCR beta CDR3 regions. Initially, a first-round RT-PCR of the TCR CDR3 employed the HTBI primer set. TCRdb recomputed calls from the multiplex PCR reads with MiXCR, one row per CDR3 protein. The data contain under 450,000 distinct CDR3 sequences, about 15% of them singletons. Sequencing was done on a sample of blood. These receptors all come from a woman aged 18-29 years with Graves' hyperthyroidism.

There are a few counts of this clonotype. The chain has TRBV20-1 and TRBJ1-2, with D perhaps TRBD1 (5 bases). The germline CDR1 and CDR2 sequences are DFQATT and SNEGSKA (reference sequence). The V end lost 1 base, the J end lost 4 bases, and 13 bases lay between the germline ends. The CDR3 contains 14 residues. CDR3 sequence reads: CSARVGADFYGYTF. CDR3 in DNA: TGCAGTGCTAGAGTAGGGGCTGATTTCTATGGCTACACCTTC.

As concerns this clonotype: The junction does not match germline at one end; this may be a read error. This chain links TRBV15 with TRBJ2-3, with D maybe TRBD1 (5 bases). This CDR3 contains 16 residues. Germline CDR1 is LNHNV and CDR2 is YYDKDF (reference sequence). The CDR3 region is CATSRDLRGYTDAQYF. CDR3 DNA: TGTGCCACCAGCAGAGATTTAAGGGGTTACACAGATGCGCAGTATTTT.

This clonotype has more than one count but fewer than ten. The chain joins TRBV6-1 to TRBJ1-5, with 7 bases identical to TRBD1. J was trimmed by 1 base and V by 3 bases; bases with no gene match: 3. Germline V gene lookup returns CDR1 MNHNS and CDR2 SASEGT. The CDR3 has 15 residues. DNA for the CDR3: TGTGCCAGCAGTGAGCCGGGACAGAGCAATCAGCCCCAGCATTTT. Its protein product is CASSEPGQSNQPQHF.

CDR3 DNA: TGTGCCAGCAGCCTTCAAACTTCTGGAAACACCATATATTTT. Protein sequence: CASSLQTSGNTIYF. The chain has TRBV14 and TRBJ1-3; no clear D. The V and J ends lost 4 bases and 1 base respectively, with 8 bases between them. The V gene's germline CDR1 is SGHDN and CDR2 FVKESK. This CDR3 has 14 residues.

This clonotype was detected ten times or more. The gene calls are TRBV6-5 and TRBJ2-1, with TRBD2 identical over 14 bases. Germline lookup yields CDR1 MNHEY and CDR2 SVGAGI. Unmatched junction bases numbered 7, after V lost 4 bases and J lost 8 bases. There are 16 residues in the CDR3. The CDR3 loop reads CASSSGGLAGGHEQFF. CDR3 DNA: TGTGCCAGCAGTTCCGGCGGACTAGCGGGAGGACATGAGCAGTTCTTC.

This clonotype was detected many times. The V call is TRBV24-1, the J call TRBJ1-6; 7 nucleotides align to TRBD1. The CDR3 is 15 residues long. The germline V gene encodes CDR1 KGHDR and CDR2 SFDVKD. The trim removed 5 bases at V and 5 bases at J, leaving 5 bases unmatched. CDR3 region: CATSAGGGNNSPLHF. For the CDR3, the DNA is TGTGCCACCAGTGCAGGGGGAGGGAATAATTCACCCCTCCACTTT.

The CDR3 sequence is CASSSSGTGVHEQYF. Here the CDR3 DNA reads TGTGCCAGCAGCTCCTCCGGGACAGGGGTTCACGAGCAGTACTTC. The V and J genes are TRBV13 and TRBJ2-7; 10 bases agree with TRBD1. This CDR3 region has 15 residues. Germline values: CDR1 PRHDT, CDR2 FYEKMQ (reference sequence). The V gene end was trimmed by 4 bases and the J gene end by 5 bases; junction bases not matched to a gene: 8.

This clonotype was seen at least ten times. The V and J genes are TRBV7-3 and TRBJ2-1; TRBD2 might be the D (6 bases). The V and J ends lost 4 bases and 6 bases respectively, with 13 bases between them. CDR3 length: 14 amino acids. CDR1 is SGHTA, CDR2 FQGTGA, per germline. CDR3 DNA sequence: TGTGCCAGCAGCTCAAACCCGACTAGCAATGAGCAGTTCTTC. Translating it yields CASSSNPTSNEQFF.

In its sample, this clonotype was seen a few times. The gene calls are TRBV19 and TRBJ2-1, with TRBD1 matching 9 bases. The CDR3 covers 14 residues. The V segment lost 10 bases and the J segment 7 bases; nucleotides outside the gene matches: 11. Germline V gives CDR1 LNHDA, CDR2 SQIVND (reference sequence). The CDR3 protein is CATPGQGCENEQFF. CDR3 coding DNA: TGTGCCACACCGGGACAGGGATGTGAAAATGAGCAGTTCTTC.

Ten or more counts support this clonotype. The rearrangement joins TRBV28 to TRBJ1-5; 10 bases align to TRBD1. V shed 5 bases and J 4 bases; nucleotides not matched to a gene: 2. The CDR3 runs to 14 residues. The germline gives CDR1 MDHEN, CDR2 SYDVKM. In DNA, the CDR3 is TGTGCCAGCAGTAGACAGGGGGCTAATCAGCCCCAGCATTTT. This gives the protein CASSRQGANQPQHF.

This clonotype was counted many times. V and J are TRBV2 and TRBJ2-7, with 11 bases matching TRBD2. This CDR3 has 15 amino acids. The V gene's germline CDR1 is SNHLY and CDR2 FYNNEI. V lost 5 bases, J lost 2 bases, and 5 bases stayed unmatched. The CDR3 DNA reads as TGTGCCAGCAGTCCCGTAGCGGGGGGGACCTACGAGCAGTACTTC. As protein: CASSPVAGGTYEQYF.

The sample holds many counts of this clonotype. V and J are TRBV18 and TRBJ2-3; the D is unclear. Trimming took 2 bases from V and 2 from J, leaving 2 bases between them. From germline, CDR1 is KGHSH and CDR2 LQKENI. The CDR3 length is 12 residues. The CDR3 spells CASSPDTDTQYF. In nucleotides, the CDR3 is TGTGCCAGCTCACCAGACACAGATACGCAGTATTTT.

This clonotype was recorded many times. The chain joins TRBV14 to TRBJ2-2; D unclear. Germline CDR1 SGHDN, CDR2 FVKESK. The CDR3 runs to 14 residues. V lost 1 base, J lost 3 bases, and 6 bases lay in between. CDR3 nucleotide sequence: TGTGCCAGCAGCCAAGTGCGGTACACCGGGGAGCTGTTTTTT. Protein: CASSQVRYTGELFF.

This chain links TRBV10-3 with TRBJ1-2; 8 bases map to TRBD1. The junction had 11 bases not matched to a gene; V was cut back by 10 bases and J by 7 bases. CDR3 length: 13 amino acids. Germline V CDR1 and CDR2: ENHRY, SYGVKD. Written as DNA, the CDR3 is TGTGCCACCCTCCGGACAGGGTATCGTGGCTACACCTTC. This codes for CATLRTGYRGYTF.

This sequence joins TRBV2 and TRBJ1-6; unclear D gene. V shed 10 bases and J shed 9 bases, with 16 bases lying between them. From germline, CDR1 is SNHLY and CDR2 FYNNEI. The CDR3 is 13 residues long. The CDR3: CATTRTEISPLHF. CDR3 sequence (DNA): TGTGCCACCACCCGGACTGAGATTTCACCCCTCCACTTT.

The V call is TRBV7-9, the J call TRBJ2-7; 7 nucleotides agree with TRBD2. Germline V gene data show CDR1 as SEHNR and CDR2 as FQNEAQ (reference sequence). This CDR3 spans 17 amino acids. With V trimmed by 7 bases and J by 5 bases, 20 bases remained unmatched. The CDR3 region is CASNSTWGEGSQNEQYF. The CDR3 nucleotides are TGTGCCAGCAACTCTACCTGGGGGGAGGGGAGTCAGAACGAGCAGTACTTC.

This clonotype was recorded at least ten times. The chain has TRBV2 and TRBJ1-1, with D perhaps TRBD1 (6 bases). Germline-derived CDR1 and CDR2 are SNHLY and FYNNEI. Trimming stripped 7 bases from V and 2 bases from J, with 11 bases between. The CDR3 spans 13 residues. The CDR3 DNA reads as TGTGCCAGCATTAAGGGGGAAAACACTGAAGCTTTCTTT. Translated: CASIKGENTEAFF.

This clonotype was observed a few times. One end of the junction does not line up with germline, which may come from a read error. The chain is built from TRBV25-1 and TRBJ2-1, with 8 positions matching TRBD2. Germline assignment: CDR1 MGHDK and CDR2 SYGVNS. CDR3 length equals 17 residues. CDR3 amino acids: CANSEGLARSSYNEQFF. The CDR3 DNA sequence: TGTGCCAACAGTGAAGGACTAGCTAGAAGCTCCTACAATGAGCAGTTCTTC.

The gene calls are TRBV29-1 and TRBJ2-2; 9 bases align to TRBD1. The CDR3 runs 16 residues. V shed 5 bases and J 5 bases; nucleotides not matched to a gene: 12. Looked up from germline, CDR1 is SQVTM and CDR2 is ANQGSEA. The CDR3 sequence is CSVQPTDRGRTGELFF. Here the CDR3 DNA reads TGCAGCGTTCAACCCACGGACAGGGGACGTACCGGGGAGCTGTTTTTT.

The gene calls are TRBV10-3 and TRBJ2-3; 7 bases align to TRBD2. With V trimmed by 3 bases and J by 2 bases, 11 bases remained unmatched. The CDR3 is made up of 17 amino acids. Germline V gives CDR1 ENHRY, CDR2 SYGVKD. The CDR3 nucleotides are TGTGCCATCAGTGATTTACCGCGGGGGACTTCCACAGATACGCAGTATTTT. It encodes CAISDLPRGTSTDTQYF.

At least ten counts were recorded for this clonotype. The CDR3 reads CASSRTGLGGPLHF. Here the CDR3 DNA reads TGTGCCAGCAGTCGCACAGGCCTCGGAGGTCCCCTCCACTTT. The chain carries TRBV2 and TRBJ1-6; maybe TRBD1 (5 bases). V lost 5 bases and J lost 13, with 18 bases in between. The length of the CDR3 is 14 residues. Germline V gives CDR1 SNHLY, CDR2 FYNNEI.

This clonotype was observed a handful of times. The chain combines TRBV6-1 with TRBJ2-7; D is unclear. The CDR3 covers 14 residues. With 6 bases removed from V and 2 bases from J, the gap between germline ends came to 14 bases. The germline CDR1 and CDR2 sequences are MNHNS and SASEGT. Here the CDR3 reads CASSRPLVTYEQYF. The DNA of the CDR3 is TGTGCCAGCAGCAGGCCCCTTGTCACCTACGAGCAGTACTTC.

This clonotype has at least ten counts. The V and J genes are TRBV20-1 and TRBJ2-3, with D unresolved. The CDR3 is made up of 15 amino acids. The germline V gene has CDR1 DFQATT and CDR2 SNEGSKA (reference sequence). The V gene lost 6 bases and the J gene lost 0 bases, with 16 bases spanning the gap. In DNA, the CDR3 is TGCAGTGCATGGAACTTAGAGACTAGCACAGATACGCAGTATTTT. Translation: CSAWNLETSTDTQYF.

This clonotype was detected ten times or more. V usage is TRBV20-1 and J usage is TRBJ2-2; D possibly corresponds to TRBD1 (6 bases). From germline, CDR1 is DFQATT and CDR2 SNEGSKA (reference sequence). CDR3 length: 15 residues. Trimming pared 2 bases from V and 7 bases from J, leaving 17 bases between. The CDR3 region is CSARKHTGYGGELFF. Here the CDR3 DNA reads TGCAGTGCTAGAAAACACACAGGGTACGGCGGGGAGCTGTTTTTT.